Detailed here is one T cell receptor (beta chain). These data come from a study of blood T cell repertoires in COVID-19. The wider study: Donors in the United States, Italy and Spain gave samples during acute or convalescent COVID-19. In each case, the material was cDNA or gDNA derived from T cells, B-cell-depleted T cells, or PBMCs.

Per the germline V gene, CDR1 is SNHLY and CDR2 is FYNNEI. CDR3 size: 15 residues. The V gene lost 4 bases and the J gene lost 4 bases, with 13 bases spanning the gap. Authors' analysis steps: Reference gene primer amplification gave estimated nucleated cell counts. The repertoire was sequenced with immunoSEQ multiplex PCR; TCRdb's copy has only in-frame clones and lacks some. V and J calls and clone size are as listed in that table; D and trimming were resolved from the DNA. The table has more than 200,000 clones, approximately 80% seen once. The sample comprised peripheral blood. This chain links TRBV2 with TRBJ2-2, with D possibly being TRBD2 (6 bases). The receptor comes from an elderly woman with acute or convalescent COVID-19. The CDR3 DNA reads TGTGCCAGCAGTGCCACGGGAGTCTCCACCGGGGAGCTGTTTTTT. Protein sequence: CASSATGVSTGELFF.